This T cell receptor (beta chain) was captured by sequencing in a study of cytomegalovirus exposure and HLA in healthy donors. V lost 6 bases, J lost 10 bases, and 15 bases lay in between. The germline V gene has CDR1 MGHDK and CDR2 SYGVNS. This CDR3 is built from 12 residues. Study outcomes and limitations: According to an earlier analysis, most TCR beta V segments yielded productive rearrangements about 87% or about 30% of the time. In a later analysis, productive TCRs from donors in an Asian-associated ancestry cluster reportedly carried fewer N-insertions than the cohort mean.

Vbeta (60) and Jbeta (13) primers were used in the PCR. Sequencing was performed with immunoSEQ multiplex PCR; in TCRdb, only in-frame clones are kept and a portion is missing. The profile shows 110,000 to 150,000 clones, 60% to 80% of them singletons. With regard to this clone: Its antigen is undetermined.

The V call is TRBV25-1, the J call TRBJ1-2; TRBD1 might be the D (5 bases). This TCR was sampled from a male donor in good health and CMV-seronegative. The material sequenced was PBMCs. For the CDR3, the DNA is TGTGCCAGCAGCTTTCTAGGAGGGGACTACACCTTC. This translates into CASSFLGGDYTF.